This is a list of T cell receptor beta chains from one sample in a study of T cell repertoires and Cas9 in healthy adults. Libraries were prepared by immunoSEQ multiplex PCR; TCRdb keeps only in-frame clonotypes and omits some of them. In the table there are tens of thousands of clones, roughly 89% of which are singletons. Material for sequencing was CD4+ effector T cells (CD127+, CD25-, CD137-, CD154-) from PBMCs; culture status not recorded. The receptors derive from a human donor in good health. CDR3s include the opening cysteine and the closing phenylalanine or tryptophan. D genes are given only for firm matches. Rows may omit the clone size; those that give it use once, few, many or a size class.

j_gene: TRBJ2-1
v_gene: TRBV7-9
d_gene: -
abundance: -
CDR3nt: TGTGCCAGCAGCTTAGCGGGGGGGCTGAATGAGCAGTTCTTC
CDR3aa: CASSLAGGLNEQFF

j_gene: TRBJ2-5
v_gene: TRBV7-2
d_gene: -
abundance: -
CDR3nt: TGTGCCAGCAGCTTACACAGGGTGGAGACCCAGTACTTC
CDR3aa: CASSLHRVETQYF

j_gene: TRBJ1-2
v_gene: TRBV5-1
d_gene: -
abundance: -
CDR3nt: TGCGCCAGCAGCTTGGGGGACGGCTCCTATGGCTACACCTTC
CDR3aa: CASSLGDGSYGYTF

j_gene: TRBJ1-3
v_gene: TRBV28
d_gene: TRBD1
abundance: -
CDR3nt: TGTGCCAGCAGTGGACAGGGTTTGTACACCATATATTTT
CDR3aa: CASSGQGLYTIYF

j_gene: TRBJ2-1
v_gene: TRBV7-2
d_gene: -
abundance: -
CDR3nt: TGTGCCAGCACCCGAAACCGAAGAACGGATGAGCAGTTCTTC
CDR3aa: CASTRNRRTDEQFF

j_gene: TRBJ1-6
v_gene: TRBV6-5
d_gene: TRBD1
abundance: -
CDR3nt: TGTGCCAGCCAGACAGGGCTGGATAATTCACCCCTCCACTTT
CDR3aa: CASQTGLDNSPLHF

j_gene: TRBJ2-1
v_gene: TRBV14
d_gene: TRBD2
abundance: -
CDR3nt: TGTGCCAGCAGCTTTACTAGCGGGTACAATGAGCAGTTCTTC
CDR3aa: CASSFTSGYNEQFF

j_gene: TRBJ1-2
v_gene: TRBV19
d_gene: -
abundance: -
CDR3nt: TGTGCCAGTAGCCCCACCCGGCAGTCTGGCTACACCTTC
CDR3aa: CASSPTRQSGYTF

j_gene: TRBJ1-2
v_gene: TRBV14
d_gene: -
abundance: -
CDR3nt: TGTGCCAGCAGCCAGCCGGGGTTCGGCTACACCTTC
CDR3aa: CASSQPGFGYTF

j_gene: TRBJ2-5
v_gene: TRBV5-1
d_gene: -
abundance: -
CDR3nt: TGCGCCAGCAGCTTGAACGCGGGCCTGAGCGAGACCCAGTACTTC
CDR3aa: CASSLNAGLSETQYF

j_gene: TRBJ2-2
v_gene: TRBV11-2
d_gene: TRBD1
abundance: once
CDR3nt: TGTGCCAGCAGCTTAGTAGGGACAGCCCTGAACACCGGGGAGCTGTTTTTT
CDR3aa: CASSLVGTALNTGELFF

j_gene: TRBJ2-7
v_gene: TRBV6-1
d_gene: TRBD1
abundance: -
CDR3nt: TGTGCCAGCAGTAGGGGACAGAACTACGAGCAGTACTTC
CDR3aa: CASSRGQNYEQYF

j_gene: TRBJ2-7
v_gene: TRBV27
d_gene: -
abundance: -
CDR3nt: TGTGCCAGCAGTTTATCAGGCAGGGGCGAGCAGTACTTC
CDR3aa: CASSLSGRGEQYF

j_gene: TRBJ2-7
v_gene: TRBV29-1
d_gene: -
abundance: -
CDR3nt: TGCAGCGCGGGACACTACGAGCAGTACTTC
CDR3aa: CSAGHYEQYF

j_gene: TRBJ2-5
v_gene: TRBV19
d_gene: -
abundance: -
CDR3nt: TGTGCCAGCCGATTAGCAGGAGAGACCCAGTACTTC
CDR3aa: CASRLAGETQYF

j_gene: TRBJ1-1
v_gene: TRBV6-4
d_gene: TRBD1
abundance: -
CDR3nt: TGTGCCAGCAGGACAGGGGAGGGCACTGAAGCTTTCTTT
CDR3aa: CASRTGEGTEAFF

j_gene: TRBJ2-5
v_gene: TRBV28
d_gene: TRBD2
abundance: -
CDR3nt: TGTGCCAGCAGTCCTGGGTTACTAGCGGGAACCCAGTACTTC
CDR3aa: CASSPGLLAGTQYF

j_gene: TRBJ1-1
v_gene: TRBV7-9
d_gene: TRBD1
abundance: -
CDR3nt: TGTGCCAGCACCCAACTTTTCGGACAGGGAGGGGGACAAAGCACTGAAGCTTTCTTT
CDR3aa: CASTQLFGQGGGQSTEAFF

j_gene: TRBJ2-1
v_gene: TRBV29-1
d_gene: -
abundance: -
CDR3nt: TGCAGCGTTGGGGGCGGGACTTTTCCCTACAATGAGCAGTTCTTC
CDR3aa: CSVGGGTFPYNEQFF

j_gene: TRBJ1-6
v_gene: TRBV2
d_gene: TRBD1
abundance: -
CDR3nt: TGTGCCAGCAGTGGTTACAGGGGTTATAATTCACCCCTCCACTTT
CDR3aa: CASSGYRGYNSPLHF

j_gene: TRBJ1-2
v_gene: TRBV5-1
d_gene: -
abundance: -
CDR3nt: TGCGCCAGCAGCGAGGCAGGGGACTATGGCTACACCTTC
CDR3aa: CASSEAGDYGYTF

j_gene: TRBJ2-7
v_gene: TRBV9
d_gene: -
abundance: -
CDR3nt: TGTGCCAGCAGCGAAGGACAGAGTCTCTACGAGCAGTACTTC
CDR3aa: CASSEGQSLYEQYF

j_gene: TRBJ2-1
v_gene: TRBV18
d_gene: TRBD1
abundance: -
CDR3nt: TGTGCCAGCTCACCATTCGGCCCGGGACAGGGTCCTAATGAGCAGTTCTTC
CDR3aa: CASSPFGPGQGPNEQFF

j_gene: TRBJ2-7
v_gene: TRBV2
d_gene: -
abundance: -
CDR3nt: TGTGCCAGCAGCCCCGACAGCCCTACAGAGCAGTACTTC
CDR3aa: CASSPDSPTEQYF

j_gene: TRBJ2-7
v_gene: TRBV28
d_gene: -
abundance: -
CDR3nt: TGTGCCAGTGCCCCGCCAGGGAGCTTTGGACAGTACTTC
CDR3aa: CASAPPGSFGQYF

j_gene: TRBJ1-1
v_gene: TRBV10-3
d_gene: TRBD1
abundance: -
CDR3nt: TGTGCCATCAGAGGGGACAGGGGGCATACTGAAGCTTTCTTT
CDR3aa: CAIRGDRGHTEAFF

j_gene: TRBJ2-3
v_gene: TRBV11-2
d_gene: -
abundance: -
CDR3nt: TGTGCCAGCAGCTCGGGCACAGATACGCAGTATTTT
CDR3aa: CASSSGTDTQYF

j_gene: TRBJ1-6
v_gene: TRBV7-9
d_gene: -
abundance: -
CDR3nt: TGTGCCAGCAGCTCGGGAGAAAGTTCACCCCTCCACTTT
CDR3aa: CASSSGESSPLHF

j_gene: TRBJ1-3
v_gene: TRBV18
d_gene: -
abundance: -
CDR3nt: TGTGCCAGCTCACCAGGGGGGTCTGGAAACACCATATATTTT
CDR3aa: CASSPGGSGNTIYF

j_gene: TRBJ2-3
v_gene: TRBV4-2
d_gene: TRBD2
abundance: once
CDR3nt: TGTGCCAGCAGCCAATCGGGTAGCGGGAGCCGCACAGATACGCAGTATTTT
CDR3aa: CASSQSGSGSRTDTQYF

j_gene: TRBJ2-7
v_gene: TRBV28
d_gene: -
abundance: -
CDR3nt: TGTGCCAGCAGTCCCGGGTTTGGCCTCTCCTACGAGCAGTACTTC
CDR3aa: CASSPGFGLSYEQYF

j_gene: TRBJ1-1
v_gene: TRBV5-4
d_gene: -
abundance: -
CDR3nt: TGTGCCAGCAGCTTGGACCCCATGAACACTGAAGCTTTCTTT
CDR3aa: CASSLDPMNTEAFF

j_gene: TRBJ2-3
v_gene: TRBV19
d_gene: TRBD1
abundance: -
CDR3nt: TGTGCCAGTAGTCTTGGACAGGGCCACACAGATACGCAGTATTTT
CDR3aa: CASSLGQGHTDTQYF

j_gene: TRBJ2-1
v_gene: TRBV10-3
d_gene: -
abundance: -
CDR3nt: TGTGCCATCACTCCCAGAAGCGGGTCTGTGGATGAGCAGTTCTTC
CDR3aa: CAITPRSGSVDEQFF

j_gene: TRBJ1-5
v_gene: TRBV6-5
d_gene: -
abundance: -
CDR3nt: TGTGCCAGCGGAGAGATCTATCAGCCCCAGCATTTT
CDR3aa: CASGEIYQPQHF

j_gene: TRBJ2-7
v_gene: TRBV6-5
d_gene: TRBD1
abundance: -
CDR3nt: TGTGCCAGCATCCCGATAGGGGGCCAAGGCGAGCAGTACTTC
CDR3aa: CASIPIGGQGEQYF

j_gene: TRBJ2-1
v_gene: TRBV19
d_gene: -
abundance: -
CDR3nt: TGTGCCAGCGGTTCGAGGGAGGCCATCTACAATGAGCAGTTCTTC
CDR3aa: CASGSREAIYNEQFF

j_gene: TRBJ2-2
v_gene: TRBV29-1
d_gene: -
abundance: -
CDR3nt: TGCAGCGTTGAGGGGAACACCGGGGAGCTGTTTTTT
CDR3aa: CSVEGNTGELFF

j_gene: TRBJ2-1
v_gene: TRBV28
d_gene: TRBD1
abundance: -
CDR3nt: TGTGCCAGCACCCGGTCCGGGACAGGGGCTGGGGGTGAGCAGTTCTTC
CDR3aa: CASTRSGTGAGGEQFF

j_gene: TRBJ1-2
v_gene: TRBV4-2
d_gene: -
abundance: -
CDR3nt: TGTGCCAGCAGCCAAGATATAGTGGGGGTCTATGGCTACACCTTC
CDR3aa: CASSQDIVGVYGYTF